This T cell receptor beta chain was identified in a study of T cells in Graves' hyperthyroidism and ophthalmopathy. Turning to the study itself: Sampling of peripheral blood happened at initial diagnosis, prior to any treatment.

Amplified TCR beta CDR3 regions came from RNA transcripts. When the TCR CDR3 underwent first-round RT-PCR, the HTBI primer set was used. MiXCR was run by TCRdb on the multiplex PCR reads, yielding one entry per CDR3 protein. The sample lists about 690,000 distinct CDR3 sequences, roughly 17% occurring once. This clonotype was picked up a small number of times. The germline V gene encodes CDR1 DFQATT and CDR2 SNEGSKA (reference sequence). CDR3 length: 12 residues. This clonotype originated in a man aged 45-60 years with Graves' hyperthyroidism. Sequencing was performed on blood. The V gene is TRBV20-1, the J gene TRBJ2-1; D perhaps matches TRBD2 (5 bases). The CDR3 DNA follows: TGCAGCCTGGGAGACACCTACAATGAGCAGTTCTTC. The encoded protein is CSLGDTYNEQFF.